This T cell receptor beta chain was recorded in a study of metastatic and nonmetastatic thyroid tumors. None of the patients had undergone any treatment ahead of thyroid surgery. Regarding the study as a whole: Significantly higher TCR beta diversity was reportedly seen in malignant thyroid tumors than benign nodules, in blood and tumor.

V was clipped by 5 bases and J by 8 bases, with 19 bases between them. Germline lookup yields CDR1 LNHNV and CDR2 YYDKDF (reference sequence). This CDR3 has 16 residues. This clone has more than one count but fewer than ten. The antigen is unknown. TCRdb ran MiXCR on the PCR reads. The sample carries under 45,000 clones, 28% recorded once. The clonotype was recovered from a male donor with papillary thyroid cancer or a benign thyroid nodule (not recorded which). Some clones in this sample may be carry-over from other donors' samples. This chain joins TRBV15 and TRBJ2-6, with D hard to call. The sequenced sample was blood. The CDR3 nucleotides read TGTGCCACCAGCGGCAACCCGTTATCTGTGTCCAACGTCCTGACTTTC. It is translated as CATSGNPLSVSNVLTF.